This TCR beta chain appears in the sequencing data of a study of early T cells in non-severe SARS-CoV-2 infection. Study-wide background: Sequenced material consisted of bulk RNA (from unsorted whole blood), and chains were unpaired.

CDR1 is SGHDT, CDR2 YYEEEE, per germline. V was shortened by 0 bases and J by 4 bases, with 13 bases between the two germline ends. The CDR3 runs to 15 residues. General study results and limits: VDJdb-based annotation leaned toward anti-spike CD8 responses and missed private and CD4 specificities.

Attachment of unique molecular identifiers to individual cDNA molecules was performed. TCRdb recomputed calls from the 5' RACE reads with MiXCR, one row per CDR3 protein. The table records under 45,000 distinct CDR3 sequences, 6% to 9.5% of them present only once. This clonotype was seen ten or more times. As yet, its antigen is unknown. The chain links TRBV5-6 to TRBJ1-2, with D maybe TRBD1 (5 bases). The source is an adult who was a healthcare worker with PCR-confirmed SARS-CoV-2 infection or an uninfected control (not recorded which). This specimen was whole blood, taken at baseline. CDR3 nucleotide sequence: TGTGCCAGCAGCTTGGTCAGGGCCCTCCTCTATGGCTACACCTTC. As protein: CASSLVRALLYGYTF.